Sequencing of this TCR beta chain was carried out in a study of cytomegalovirus exposure and HLA in healthy donors listed by TCRdb under 2017. Notes on the research overall: An earlier analysis of some 600 of the donors reported under 300 Gb of sequence data and around 110 million unique TCR beta sequences obtained from roughly 170 million T cells. About 310 gigabases of sequencing data and tens of millions of unique TCR sequences were included in an early release covering under 650 HLA-typed donors. Among the roughly 410 genotyped donors, approximately 77% belonged to the genetic ancestry cluster associated with self-reported Caucasian donors. The study was designed to test whether signatures of past pathogen exposure could be identified by cataloging public T cell receptors. Using immunosequencing, the study profiled T cell repertoires from around 680 subjects and related those repertoires to cytomegalovirus serostatus. In addition to the first cohort of 666 subjects, a separate validation cohort of about 120 different subjects was used. The study combined high-throughput TCR immunosequencing, statistical association of individual TCRs with disease status, and machine learning to predict cytomegalovirus infection status. A later analysis re-analyzed previously published TCR beta repertoires from 666 donors and added high-resolution HLA genotyping to study TCR occurrence patterns. Rather than drawing on any new phenotypic data, the later analysis identified candidate immune exposures from TCR beta sequences and the way those sequences occurred across donors. To decide whether each TCR beta V gene segment behaved as functional or pseudogenic, an earlier analysis of some 600 of the donors relied on high-throughput TCR beta sequencing. Donor age, sex, ethnicity and CMV serostatus were compiled alongside the repertoire data. A later genetic analysis took genome-wide SNP genotypes for about three fifths of the roughly 700 donors and used that subset as a discovery cohort. All discovery cohort repertoires had been generated using a single sequencing platform. Both class I and class II loci were covered by HLA typing, at four-digit resolution. The number of donors typed differed by locus, with 629-630 for A, B, C, DRB1 and DQB1, more than 500 for DQA1, over 600 for DPA1, and around 450 for DPB1. A handful of DR-DQ haplotypes were handled as single units for association and clustering because linkage in the cohort was strong. Across some 400 genotyped donors of the cohort, an average of approximately 200,000 unique TCR beta nucleotide sequences per donor were sequenced, and 15% to 20% of those sequences were non-productive. What the study reported, not specific to this receptor: The presence/absence analyses assumed that sequencing depth was roughly uniform across donors, and that assumption may not be true. Linkage disequilibrium might explain the correlated functional status among segregating V segments, but an unknown experimental factor could not be ruled out. A later genetic analysis reported fewer N-insertions in productive TCRs among donors in an Asian-associated ancestry cluster than the roughly 700-donor mean. Because some donors lacked HLA typing at each locus, the association tests relied only on the typed subset. A few of the identified cytomegalovirus-associated TCR beta chains were confirmed in vitro to be specific for cytomegalovirus antigens. In a later analysis, several top co-occurrence clusters were reported to appear linked to parvovirus B19, influenza, CMV and Epstein-Barr virus. In an earlier analysis of roughly 560 of the donors, most TCR beta V segments were observed in productive rearrangements about 87% or about 30% of the time, broadly matching IMGT annotations. For the cohort, immune exposure information was limited to CMV serostatus. Some IMGT-functional V segments, including TRBV6-2 and TRBV6-3, could not be distinguished by the 87-base-pair reads and were therefore excluded. The classifier was reported to diagnose cytomegalovirus status with high specificity and sensitivity in both the original cohort and the validation cohort. At a false discovery rate of 0.05, a later analysis linked about 16,000 TCR beta sequences to specific HLA alleles. The authors suggested that the approach could potentially be generalized to other disease states and immunological phenotypes. A later analysis found that HLA-associated TCR beta chains were more clonally expanded and had lower generation probabilities than equally common non-associated chains. In a later analysis, the rate of TCR association differed among HLA loci, with DRB1 alleles having the most associated TCRs and HLA-C alleles having the fewest. According to a later analysis, most CMV-associated TCR beta chains appeared to be HLA-restricted, and the HLA associations seemed to be driven largely by CMV exposure. The earlier analysis of almost 600 of the donors excluded roughly 17 rarely observed V segments, including chromosome 9 orphons, because counts were too low. In the study, around 150 TCR beta chains were listed as associated with cytomegalovirus. A further reported finding was that TCR beta sequences accurately predicted the HLA-A and HLA-B alleles for most subjects in the first cohort. A cluster of highly shared sequence variants was judged likely to represent a technical artifact of the sequencing pipeline. In a later genetic analysis, a missense DCLRE1C variant was associated with V-gene and J-gene trimming of TCR beta chains, and the association was replicated in an independent cohort. When HLA alleles, especially DR and DQ, strongly co-occurred, attributing TCR associations to individual alleles was difficult. While some public TCRs were present in many individuals, most TCR sequences turned up only very rarely across donors. Only TCR beta chains were sequenced in this cohort, and the absence of alpha or paired-chain data limited detectable features.

The method behind the library was the immunoSEQ multiplex PCR assay. For the multiplex PCR, a mixture combining 60 forward primers for TCR Vbeta segments and 13 reverse primers for TCR Jbeta segments was used. The CDR3 region of rearranged TCR beta genes was amplified from genomic DNA by a multiplex PCR assay. The amplified TCR beta libraries were sequenced on the Illumina HiSeq System as 87-base-pair reads. In the paper's pipeline: Across the 700 or so repertoires, a later analysis counted 78 million or so unique TCR beta chains, around 10 million of which were shared by at least two donors. Raw reads were error-corrected and collapsed into unique sequences by a nearest-neighbor algorithm in which closely related sequences were merged to remove PCR and sequencing errors. CDR3 sequences were aligned to IMGT reference sequences to assign V, D and J gene segments. For a sequence to be retained, a match of at least six nucleotides was required to both a V gene segment and a J gene segment. A rearrangement counted as productive if the CDR3 had no stop codons and remained in frame with V and J, and every other rearrangement counted as non-productive. Following IMGT convention, CDR3 was defined as the stretch from the second conserved V-encoded cysteine up to the conserved J-encoded phenylalanine. The earlier analysis of a few hundred of the donors excluded sequences that lacked an unambiguous match to a single V gene segment. An earlier analysis of fewer than 750 of the donors called V segments functional above 56.7% productive rearrangements and segregating when the between-donor standard deviation exceeded 5%. A statistical classification framework was developed to diagnose cytomegalovirus status using the catalog of TCR beta chain sequences. V and J gene assignment, in a later analysis, came from comparing TCR nucleotide sequences with IMGT/GENE-DB human TR gene sequences. Using the TCRdist pipeline, a later analysis assigned CDR3 sequences along with most-parsimonious VDJ recombination scenarios. In a later analysis, each TCR beta chain was defined by its CDR3 amino acid sequence together with its V-gene family, and reads without a unique V-gene family were excluded. As a way to deal with suspected cross-contamination and a sequencing artifact, a later analysis dropped hundreds of nucleotide sequences that were highly shared and had low generation probability. For each public chain, a later analysis derived a clonal expansion index from normalized ranks of inferred template counts within each repertoire. In a later analysis, generation probabilities were computed with a VDJ recombination model fitted to out-of-frame rearrangements, and the resulting probabilities were checked against IGoR. In a later analysis, TCR-TCR, TCR-HLA and TCR-CMV co-occurrence was scored with hypergeometric tests, and a repertoire-size bias correction was applied to TCR pairs. In a later analysis, false discovery rates were estimated by permuting HLA or CMV assignments 20 times. In a later analysis, co-occurring TCRs were grouped with DBSCAN, and TCRdist sequence similarity was added when clustering was performed within HLA-allele-positive subsets. Co-occurrence clustering excluded repertoires with fewer than 30,000 or more than 120,000 public chains, plus five with anomalous nucleotide sharing. The immuneACCESS repertoire file appears here via TCRdb, limited to in-frame rearrangements. These files lack a portion of the clones; in checked studies, under half of the deficit traces to unresolved V genes, and the cause of the others is not known. D and trimming come from the DNA, and the V and J calls and clone size come from that table. The table for this sample lists some 54,000 clones; 75% to 85% of them were counted only once. Almost 6% of the sample goes to the ten largest clones.

Remarks on this clone: No cognate antigen has been identified for it. No base qualities exist here, and no much larger clone lies one base off it.

The cohort comprised around 690 healthy bone marrow donors. At the time of sampling, all cohort members were nominally healthy, though unrecorded immune exposures were likely present. The donor tested CMV seronegative, placing the donor among the 350 to 400 seronegative members of the cohort. Each donor provided a peripheral blood sample, and peripheral blood mononuclear cells were used for TCR beta sequencing. Genomic DNA was extracted from the blood cell samples with the Qiagen DNeasy Blood Extraction Kit. V and J are truncated by 1 base and 4 bases respectively, leaving an intervening sequence of 13 bases. CDR1 SGHNT and CDR2 YYREEE are derived from the germline V gene (reference sequence). From cysteine to phenylalanine, the CDR3 is 15 amino acids long. Of the read, only the CDR3 DNA is kept; its 45 bases are in frame from base 1.

The rearranged chain carries TRBV5-4 and TRBJ2-3; the D segment could be TRBD2, given 6 matching bases. This TCR was recovered from a male donor in good health and CMV-seronegative. The sequencing sample was made of PBMCs. The CDR3 in this case is CASSLKLAPSDTQYF. The DNA reads TGTGCCAGCAGCTTGAAACTAGCACCCTCAGATACGCAGTATTTT.